This T cell receptor (beta chain) appears in the sequencing data of a study of vaccination effects on CD4 cells after COVID-19 (dated by TCRdb to between 2021 and 2022). In terms of the full investigation: After vaccination, three convalescent patients were sampled at an early time point (day +14) and at a late time point (day +241, +227 and +161, respectively). Across the study, the median time from the second dose to post-vaccine sampling was 72 days (range 14 to 241). SARS-CoV-2 spike-specific CD4+ TCR repertoires from before and after mRNA vaccination were compared in COVID-19 convalescent patients and in infection-naive vaccine recipients. A total of 10 COVID-19 convalescent patients and a few SARS-CoV-2-naive healthy vaccine recipients were included in the full study. Cultures from other donors in the study were sequenced using the Oncomine TCR Beta short-read assay on an Illumina iSeq 100.

General findings and caveats noted by the study authors: For convalescent patients, new clones induced by the vaccine made up most of the post-vaccine spike-reactive repertoire, and these new clones were largely distinct from the clones induced by infection. The study was limited by a small number of convalescent patients, and early post-infection timepoints were lacking. Clones induced by infection and clones induced by vaccination both contracted markedly at late timepoints after vaccination, which fits with T cell responses waning over time.

The ViraFEST assay stimulated PBMC with viral peptide pools and then used TCR sequencing to identify antigen-specific CD4+ T cell clonotypes by expansion. After approximately eleven days of culture, CD4+ T cells were isolated with the EasySep CD4+ T cell isolation kit. PCR-confirmed SARS-CoV-2 infection had occurred in convalescent patients between March and December 2020, before the Alpha, Beta and Delta variants emerged in the United States. Each participant got two doses of an mRNA SARS-CoV-2 vaccine, either BNT162b2 or mRNA-1273. About 2.1 million PBMC per well were cultured with approximately 10 ug/ml peptides in IMDM containing roughly 5% human AB serum, roughly 9.5 IU/ml IL-2 and gentamicin. On days 3 and 7, half of the culture medium was replaced with fresh IL-2-containing medium. Unless noted otherwise, every peptide stimulation condition was grown in triplicate wells. PBMC were separated from whole blood using Ficoll-Paque Plus gradient centrifugation and were then either cryopreserved at -140C or used fresh. The spike proteins of SARS-CoV-2 and of the common cold coronaviruses HCoV-NL63, HCoV-OC43 and HCoV-229E were spanned by overlapping peptide pools. Genomic DNA was extracted from cultured CD4+ T cells with the QIAamp micro DNA kit.

In regard to this clone: Its antigen target is currently unknown. Qualities for individual bases were not recorded, and no much larger clone is one base off.

CDR1 and CDR2 are read off the germline V gene as KGHSH and LQKENI. V loses 5 bases, J loses 10 bases, and the germline ends lie 27 bases apart. From the cysteine up to the phenylalanine, the CDR3 has a length of 17 residues. Only CDR3 DNA remains: 51 bases, in frame from the first base. The library was generated by the immunoSEQ multiplex PCR assay. DNA from the cultured and isolated CD4+ T cells underwent TCR beta CDR3 sequencing. For the original study's pipeline: Non-productive TCR sequences were removed and reads were trimmed to the CDR3 region, keeping CDR3s of at least 7 amino acids. The MANAFEST web app was used to pick out antigen-specific clonotypes by comparing their expansion in peptide wells with that in reference cultures. For clones to be considered positive, expansion at FDR<0.05 versus reference and all other wells, an odds ratio above 5, and a frequency above 0.1% in two replicate wells were required. Cross-reactive clonotypes were defined as significantly expanded in SARS-CoV-2 spike wells and in at least one common cold coronavirus spike condition. Using the stringdist R package, CDR3 similarity was measured by Levenshtein distance, and unrooted trees were constructed with ape in R 3.6.1. TCRdb provides this immuneACCESS table in a form limited to in-frame rearrangements. Some clones are lacking; in checked studies, under half of them reflect an unresolved V gene, and why the rest are absent is not known. V and J calls and clone size are as listed in that table; D and trimming were resolved from the DNA. This sample lists about 14,000 clones; about three quarters were detected once. The ten largest clones take up around a sixth of the sample.

Sequenced material: CD4+ T cells from PBMCs cultured with SARS-CoV-2 spike peptides, taken after COVID-19 vaccination. The cell subset or site label for this specimen denotes: SARS-CoV-2 spike overlapping peptide pool stimulation. The clonotype was recovered from a human donor who had a prior SARS-CoV-2 infection. The rearranged segments are TRBV18 and TRBJ2-1; the D assignment is uncertain and may be TRBD1 or TRBD2, with 5 bases supporting each. The nucleotides are TGTGCCAGCTCAACGACCATGCCGGGACCCAGCCCAACCGAGCAGTTCTTC. Its amino acids are CASSTTMPGPSPTEQFF. Where the CDR3 stops, the reference TRBV18 and TRBJ2-1 genes take over; the full variable domain is NAGVMQNPRHLVRRRGQEARLRCSPMKGHSHVYWYRQLPEEGLKFMVYLQKENIIDESGMPKERFSAEFPKEGPSILRIQQVVRGDSAAYFCASSTTMPGPSPTEQFFGPGTRLTVL.